Listed here are 22 T cell receptor beta chains from one sample, sequenced in a study of T cell responses to AZD1222 COVID-19 vaccine. Assay used: immunoSEQ multiplex PCR; TCRdb lists only in-frame clones, some missing. The repertoire holds 130,000 to 150,000 clones, roughly nine tenths seen once, with around 3.5% in the top ten. The specimen comprised peripheral blood, sampled on day 0 of AZD1222 vaccination. These TCRs come from an adult in good health.

This clone was picked up a small number of times. The gene calls are TRBV19 and TRBJ2-7, with 9 bases aligning to TRBD1. Per germline, CDR1 LNHDA and CDR2 SQIVND (reference sequence). CDR3 length: 15 residues. The J segment lost 5 bases and the V segment lost 5 bases, leaving 10 bases of the junction unmatched. The CDR3, as DNA: TGTGCCAGTAGTCCCCGGGTACAGGGGGCCCACGAGCAGTACTTC. This encodes CASSPRVQGAHEQYF.

The chain couples TRBV6-1 to TRBJ2-7, with D perhaps TRBD1 (5 bases). CDR3 length: 15 residues. V lost 3 bases, J lost 3 bases, and 15 bases lay in between. CDR1 and CDR2 (germline): MNHNS, SASEGT. This CDR3 reads CASSELGQALYEQYF. In DNA form, the CDR3 reads TGTGCCAGCAGTGAGTTGGGGCAGGCCCTCTACGAGCAGTACTTC.

The J gene is TRBJ1-2, the V gene TRBV6-1, with 10 positions matching TRBD1. Trimming took 2 bases from V and 7 from J; bases not matched to a gene: 16. CDR1 is MNHNS and CDR2 is SASEGT in the germline V gene. This CDR3 has 18 amino acids. In DNA, the CDR3 is TGTGCCAGCAGTGAACAGGGACAGGGGAATTTTGTTAGAGGTGGCTACACCTTC. This codes for CASSEQGQGNFVRGGYTF.

This chain uses TRBV6-2 or TRBV6-3 with TRBJ2-3; 10 bases are a match to TRBD2. Germline CDR1 and CDR2: MNHEY and SVGEGT. The CDR3 length is 17 residues. Trimming took 1 base from V and 3 from J; bases not matched to a gene: 7. The CDR3 DNA is TGTGCCAGCAGTTACTACTCGGCTAGCGGGGGAACAGATACGCAGTATTTT. Its protein product is CASSYYSASGGTDTQYF.

This rearrangement joins TRBV30 to TRBJ2-7; 7 bases align to TRBD2. V was pared by 3 bases and J by 2 bases, with 10 bases of the junction left unmatched. CDR1 is GTSNPN, CDR2 SVGIG, per germline (reference sequence). The CDR3 is 15 residues long. CDR3 sequence: CAWSGGRDVTYEQYF. CDR3 coding DNA: TGTGCCTGGAGCGGGGGGAGGGACGTAACCTACGAGCAGTACTTC.

J is TRBJ2-7 and V is TRBV30; 9 bases are shared with TRBD1. Germline CDR1 and CDR2: GTSNPN and SVGIG (reference sequence). Unmatched junction bases numbered 7, after V lost 5 bases and J lost 2 bases. The CDR3 is made up of 14 amino acids. This CDR3 is CAWEQGAIPYEQYF. The CDR3 nucleotides read TGTGCCTGGGAACAGGGGGCCATCCCCTACGAGCAGTACTTC.

As DNA, the CDR3 is TGTGCCAGCAGCCAAGCCACAGGGCAAAGCGGCTATGGCTACACCTTC. It codes for CASSQATGQSGYGYTF. J is TRBJ1-2 and V is TRBV14, with D possibly matching TRBD1 (6 bases). Germline CDR1 reads SGHDN; CDR2 reads FVKESK. Deletions cut 1 base from V and 4 bases from J, with 16 bases between. This CDR3 comprises 16 residues. Full variable domain (outside the CDR3, taken from reference TRBV14 and TRBJ1-2): EAGVTQFPSHSVIEKGQTVTLRCDPISGHDNLYWYRRVMGKEIKFLLHFVKESKQDESGMPNNRFLAERTGGTYSTLKVQPAELEDSGVYFCASSQATGQSGYGYTFGSGTRLTVV.

The rearrangement links TRBV7-9 to TRBJ2-1; D not certain. The V end was cut by 3 bases, the J end by 6 bases, with 18 bases between. Germline loops: CDR1 SEHNR, CDR2 FQNEAQ (reference sequence). The CDR3 totals 16 residues. The CDR3 DNA reads as TGTGCCAGCAGCTTCAGTCGGGCCCCCCTATCCAATGAGCAGTTCTTC. It translates to CASSFSRAPLSNEQFF.

The sample holds one count of this clone. V and J are TRBV6-5 and TRBJ2-3; 7 bases map to TRBD1. Unmatched junction bases numbered 8, after V lost 6 bases and J lost 2 bases. This CDR3 contains 15 residues. Germline CDR1 MNHEY, CDR2 SVGAGI. The CDR3 bases are TGTGCCAGCAGCAAAACAGGGGCTAACACAGATACGCAGTATTTT. Amino acid sequence: CASSKTGANTDTQYF.

V is TRBV12-5 and J is TRBJ2-3, with D perhaps being TRBD1 or TRBD2 (6 bases each). The V gene's germline CDR1 is LGHNT and CDR2 FRNRAP. Trimming shortened V by 3 bases and J by 3 bases, and 19 bases separated the two germline ends. The CDR3 totals 17 residues. This chain's CDR3 is CASGFGGGDLATDTQYF. In nucleotides, the CDR3 is TGTGCTAGTGGTTTTGGGGGCGGGGACTTAGCTACAGATACGCAGTATTTT.

The V gene is TRBV19, the J gene TRBJ2-3, with TRBD1 as a possible D gene (6 bases). Trimming shortened V by 5 bases and J by 5 bases, and 8 bases separated the two germline ends. Germline CDR1 reads LNHDA; CDR2 reads SQIVND (reference sequence). There are 12 residues in the CDR3. CDR3 in DNA: TGTGCCAGTAGTGAAGGGGGAGATACGCAGTATTTT. Translating it yields CASSEGGDTQYF.

This clone showed up just once. J is TRBJ1-2 and V is TRBV5-1; D gene uncertain. CDR3 length: 15 amino acids. Trimming removed 0 bases from V and 4 bases from J, with 13 bases in between. Germline V gives CDR1 SGHRS, CDR2 YFSETQ. CDR3 coding DNA: TGCGCCAGCAGCTTGGGGCCAGTGAGTACCTATGGCTACACCTTC. Translation gives CASSLGPVSTYGYTF.

The rearrangement links TRBV21-1 to TRBJ1-2; the tabulated D call, TRBD1, remains unverified against the DNA. TRBV21-1 is classified as a pseudogene. The CDR3 consists of 12 residues. The CDR3 loop reads CASIFSNYGYTF. The DNA for the CDR3 is TGTGCCAGCATTTTCAGTAACTATGGCTACACCTTC.

The chain has TRBV14 and TRBJ2-3, with D maybe TRBD1 (6 bases). CDR3 length equals 16 residues. Germline V gene sequence: CDR1 SGHDN, CDR2 FVKESK. Trimming removed 0 bases from V and 3 bases from J, with 13 bases in between. The CDR3 reads CASSQDLNRVTDTQYF. DNA for the CDR3: TGTGCCAGCAGCCAAGACTTAAACAGGGTTACAGATACGCAGTATTTT.

CDR3 coding DNA: TGTGCCAGCAGTTTTACGAACAGGGTAATCGGCGATGGCTACACCTTC. This sequence encodes CASSFTNRVIGDGYTF. The V call is TRBV27, the J call TRBJ1-2, with D possibly matching TRBD1 (6 bases). Germline V lookup: CDR1 MNHEY, CDR2 SMNVEV (reference sequence). The V gene lost 3 bases and the J gene lost 6 bases, with 20 bases spanning the gap. The CDR3 contains 16 residues.

The chain has TRBV15 and TRBJ1-1; D unresolved. The CDR3 spans 15 residues. V gave up 2 bases and J gave up 1 base, with 11 bases separating them. Germline CDR1 and CDR2: LNHNV and YYDKDF (reference sequence). The CDR3 region has the DNA TGTGCCACCAGCAGATATCCGAGTGAGAACACTGAAGCTTTCTTT. This translates into CATSRYPSENTEAFF.

This chain links TRBV15 with TRBJ1-2; the match to TRBD1 covers 9 bases. V shed 3 bases, J shed 2 bases, and the junction held 10 bases outside the gene matches. The CDR3 has 17 amino acids. Germline V gene data show CDR1 as LNHNV and CDR2 as YYDKDF (reference sequence). The CDR3 nucleotides read TGTGCCACCAGCAGGGAACAGGGGGCAATTAGCAACTATGGCTACACCTTC. Protein sequence: CATSREQGAISNYGYTF.

The chain couples TRBV5-1 to TRBJ1-1; D may be TRBD1 (6 bases). CDR1 is SGHRS and CDR2 is YFSETQ in the germline V gene. Deletions cut 4 bases from V and 0 bases from J, with 13 bases between. This CDR3 is 15 amino acids long. CDR3 in DNA: TGCGCCAGCAGCGCCGGGGACACAGTGAACACTGAAGCTTTCTTT. It yields the protein CASSAGDTVNTEAFF. Full variable domain (outside the CDR3, taken from reference TRBV5-1 and TRBJ1-1): KAGVTQTPRYLIKTRGQQVTLSCSPISGHRSVSWYQQTPGQGLQFLFEYFSETQRNKGNFPGRFSGRQFSNSRSEMNVSTLELGDSALYLCASSAGDTVNTEAFFGQGTRLTVV.

The V call is TRBV30, the J call TRBJ1-2; TRBD1 agrees at 8 bases. Germline V lookup: CDR1 GTSNPN, CDR2 SVGIG (reference sequence). The CDR3 extends over 12 amino acids. Germline trimming cut 8 bases from V and 7 bases from J; bases unmatched to any gene: 9. The DNA of the CDR3 is TGTGCCCATCTGCAGGGGGCAAGTGGCTACACCTTC. It is translated as CAHLQGASGYTF.

The chain joins TRBV29-1 to TRBJ1-5, with a possible D match to TRBD1 (5 bases). This CDR3 is built from 14 residues. Deletions cut 4 bases from V and 5 bases from J, with 15 bases between. The V gene's germline CDR1 is SQVTM and CDR2 ANQGSEA. CDR3 in DNA: TGCAGCGTTGTATCCCAGGGAGGGGATCAGCCCCAGCATTTT. It codes for CSVVSQGGDQPQHF.

This clone occurred once. Other nucleotide sequences from this sample produce the same CDR3. The gene calls are TRBV7-2 and TRBJ1-5, with 8 bases lining up with TRBD1. Germline V gives CDR1 SGHTA, CDR2 FQGNSA. V trimming: 1 base; J trimming: 7 bases; junction bases outside the gene matches: 3. The CDR3 runs to 14 residues. The CDR3 DNA is TGTGCCAGCAGCTTAGGACAGGGGATGCAGCCCCAGCATTTT. Translated: CASSLGQGMQPQHF.

The V call is TRBV3-1 (or the pseudogene TRBV3-2), the J call TRBJ1-6; D is undetermined. Germline assignment: CDR1 LGHDT and CDR2 YNNKEL (reference sequence). This CDR3 has 16 amino acids. Trimming removed 4 bases at V and 7 bases at J, with 17 bases between. The CDR3 sequence: CASSPIPFTGNSPLHF. In DNA, the CDR3 is TGTGCCAGCAGCCCGATCCCTTTCACGGGGAATTCACCCCTCCACTTT.